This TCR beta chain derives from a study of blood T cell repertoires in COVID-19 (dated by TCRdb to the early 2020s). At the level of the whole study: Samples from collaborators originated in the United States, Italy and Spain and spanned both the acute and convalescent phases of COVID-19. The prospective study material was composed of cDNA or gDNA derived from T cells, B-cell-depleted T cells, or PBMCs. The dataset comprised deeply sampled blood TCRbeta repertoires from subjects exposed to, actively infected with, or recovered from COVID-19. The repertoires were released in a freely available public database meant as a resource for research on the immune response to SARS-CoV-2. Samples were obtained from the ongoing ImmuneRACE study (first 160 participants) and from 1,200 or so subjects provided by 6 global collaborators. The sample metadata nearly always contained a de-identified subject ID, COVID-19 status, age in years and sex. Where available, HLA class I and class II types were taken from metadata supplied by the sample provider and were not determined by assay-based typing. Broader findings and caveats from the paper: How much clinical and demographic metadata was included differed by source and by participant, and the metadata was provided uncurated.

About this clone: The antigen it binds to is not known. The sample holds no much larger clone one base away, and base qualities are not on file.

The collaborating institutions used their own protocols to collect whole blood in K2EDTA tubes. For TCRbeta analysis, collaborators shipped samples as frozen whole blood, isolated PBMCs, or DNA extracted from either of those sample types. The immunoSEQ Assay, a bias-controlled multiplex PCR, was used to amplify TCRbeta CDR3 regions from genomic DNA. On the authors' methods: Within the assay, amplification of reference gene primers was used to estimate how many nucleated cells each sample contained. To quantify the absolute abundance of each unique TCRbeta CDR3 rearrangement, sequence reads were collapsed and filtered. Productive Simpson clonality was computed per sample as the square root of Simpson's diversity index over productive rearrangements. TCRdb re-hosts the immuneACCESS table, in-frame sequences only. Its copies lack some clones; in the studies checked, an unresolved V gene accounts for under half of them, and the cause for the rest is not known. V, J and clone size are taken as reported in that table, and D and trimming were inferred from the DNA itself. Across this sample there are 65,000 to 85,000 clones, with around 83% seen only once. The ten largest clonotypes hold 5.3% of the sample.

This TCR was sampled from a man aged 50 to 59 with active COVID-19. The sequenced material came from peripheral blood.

In nucleotide form, the sequence is TGTGCCAGCAGCTTAGGGGTGACCCCGGAGAGGAGCTACACCTTC. It specifies CASSLGVTPERSYTF. The rearranged chain carries TRBV7-9 and TRBJ1-2, with the identity of the D gene unclear. The germline V gene (reference sequence) provides CDR1 SEHNR and CDR2 FQNEAQ. The CDR3 runs 15 residues from the cysteine to the phenylalanine. The read is trimmed to its CDR3 DNA, 45 bases read in frame from base 1. The trim is 1 base for V and 9 bases for J, with a gap of 18 bases between the germline ends.